The next 2 T cell receptor beta chains were all read from a single sample in a study of blood T cell repertoires in COVID-19. Clones were sequenced by immunoSEQ multiplex PCR, and TCRdb holds only the in-frame ones, with some missing. The sample includes 250,000 to 350,000 clones, around 91% seen only once; the top ten take around 13%. The sequencing sample was made of peripheral blood. These receptors all come from an older woman with acute or convalescent COVID-19.

The chain combines TRBV28 with TRBJ1-6; a possible D gene is TRBD1 (5 bases). Germline-derived CDR1 and CDR2 are MDHEN and SYDVKM. This CDR3 comprises 16 residues. Trimming took off 6 bases at V and 9 bases at J, with 21 bases between the two ends. CDR3 nucleotide sequence: TGTGCCAGCAGGCCTCCCACCGGCTTGGGGGGTTCACCCCTCCACTTT. As protein: CASRPPTGLGGSPLHF.

The V and J genes are TRBV27 and TRBJ2-1, with 8 positions matching TRBD2. J lost 5 bases, V lost 5 bases, and 8 bases had no gene match. Germline lookup yields CDR1 MNHEY and CDR2 SMNVEV (reference sequence). The CDR3 is made up of 15 amino acids. The DNA of the CDR3 is TGTGCCAGCAGTCCCCGCGGGGGGTCGAACAATGAGCAGTTCTTC. Its translation is CASSPRGGSNNEQFF.